A selection of T cell receptor beta chains follows, all from one sample in a study of blood T cell repertoires in COVID-19. Profiled with immunoSEQ multiplex PCR; TCRdb holds only in-frame clones, not every one. Of under 200,000 clones listed, around 80% are singletons. Sequencing used peripheral blood. Source of these receptors: a man aged 25 to 45 with active or convalescent COVID-19. CDR3s include the opening cysteine and the closing phenylalanine or tryptophan. Each record gives: V gene, J gene, CDR3 protein.

v_call: TRBV10-3
j_call: TRBJ2-5
cdr3_aa: CAISEGQKETQYF

v_call: TRBV19
j_call: TRBJ2-7
cdr3_aa: CASSIYTPSAGGSSYEQYF

v_call: TRBV19
j_call: TRBJ2-1
cdr3_aa: CASSAHVEGEQFF

v_call: TRBV5-1
j_call: TRBJ1-6
cdr3_aa: CASSLEGDRGVGNSPLHF

v_call: TRBV28
j_call: TRBJ2-5
cdr3_aa: CASSSLPQAQETQYF

v_call: TRBV7-9
j_call: TRBJ1-1
cdr3_aa: CASEGDGGTEAFF

v_call: TRBV29-1
j_call: TRBJ2-1
cdr3_aa: CSAETTEGARDEQFF

v_call: TRBV3-1/TRBV3-2
j_call: TRBJ1-6
cdr3_aa: CASRAQNRVPANSPLHF

v_call: TRBV12-5
j_call: TRBJ1-5
cdr3_aa: CASGLVLPESRQPQHF

v_call: TRBV5-4
j_call: TRBJ2-1
cdr3_aa: CASSFGGASSYNEQFF

v_call: TRBV11-2
j_call: TRBJ2-7
cdr3_aa: CASSPLGLAGTYEQYF

v_call: TRBV21-1
j_call: TRBJ1-6
cdr3_aa: CAGRWDRPIRISPLHF

v_call: TRBV5-6
j_call: TRBJ2-7
cdr3_aa: CASSLGSRTDPYEQYF

v_call: TRBV28
j_call: TRBJ1-2
cdr3_aa: CASSSTPGGGYTF

v_call: TRBV3-1/TRBV3-2
j_call: TRBJ1-1
cdr3_aa: CASSPTGGEGDNTEAFF

v_call: TRBV5-1
j_call: TRBJ2-1
cdr3_aa: CASSWTGGGDEQFF

v_call: TRBV5-4
j_call: TRBJ1-5
cdr3_aa: CASSPTESGYNQPQHF

v_call: TRBV11-2
j_call: TRBJ2-1
cdr3_aa: CASSFGKVEQFF

v_call: TRBV11-2
j_call: TRBJ1-2
cdr3_aa: CASSSLGRAGEGYGYTF

v_call: TRBV6-5
j_call: TRBJ1-1
cdr3_aa: CASSWDRINTEAFF

v_call: TRBV5-1
j_call: TRBJ2-1
cdr3_aa: CARPGLHSADEQFF

v_call: TRBV13
j_call: TRBJ2-1
cdr3_aa: CASSLENGLYNEQFF

v_call: TRBV2
j_call: TRBJ2-5
cdr3_aa: CASSEGGTPRKTQYF

v_call: TRBV30
j_call: TRBJ2-1
cdr3_aa: CAWQVGQGAHNEQFF

v_call: TRBV10-1
j_call: TRBJ1-1
cdr3_aa: CASSAQGTTEAFF

v_call: TRBV18
j_call: TRBJ1-1
cdr3_aa: CASSSGQVRNTEAFF

v_call: TRBV29-1
j_call: TRBJ1-2
cdr3_aa: CSVAGQGNYGYTF

v_call: TRBV30
j_call: TRBJ2-1
cdr3_aa: CAWNLAGVNEQFF

v_call: TRBV3-1/TRBV3-2
j_call: TRBJ1-6
cdr3_aa: CASSPSGQQNSPLHF